This TCR beta chain was observed in a study of OX40 agonist ivuxolimab in advanced cancers. In the study overall: Among those treated, three patients had partial responses, one with hepatocellular carcinoma and two with cutaneous melanoma.

Regarding this clone: What it binds is not known.

Trimming shortened V by 6 bases and J by 14 bases, and 17 bases separated the two germline ends. This CDR3 is 13 amino acids long. Per the germline V gene, CDR1 is MDHEN and CDR2 is SYDVKM. Study outcomes and limitations: Doses of 0.1 to 3.0 mg/kg were accompanied by clonal expansion of CD4+ and CD8+ blood T cells by week 6.

Assay used: immunoSEQ multiplex PCR; TCRdb lists only in-frame clones, some missing. The sample holds 65,000 to 90,000 clones; more than 80% are singletons and the top ten take more than 7.5%. The rearrangement joins TRBV28 to TRBJ1-6; tentatively, D is TRBD1 (6 bases). The source is an adult with an advanced solid tumor such as melanoma, head and neck, liver or kidney cancer. Source: CD4+ or CD8+ T cells sorted from blood, taken in a trial of the OX40 agonist ivuxolimab. The DNA for the CDR3 is TGTGCCAGCAGCCTCTCGGGGGCGCGGTCCCTCCACTTT. Its translation is CASSLSGARSLHF.